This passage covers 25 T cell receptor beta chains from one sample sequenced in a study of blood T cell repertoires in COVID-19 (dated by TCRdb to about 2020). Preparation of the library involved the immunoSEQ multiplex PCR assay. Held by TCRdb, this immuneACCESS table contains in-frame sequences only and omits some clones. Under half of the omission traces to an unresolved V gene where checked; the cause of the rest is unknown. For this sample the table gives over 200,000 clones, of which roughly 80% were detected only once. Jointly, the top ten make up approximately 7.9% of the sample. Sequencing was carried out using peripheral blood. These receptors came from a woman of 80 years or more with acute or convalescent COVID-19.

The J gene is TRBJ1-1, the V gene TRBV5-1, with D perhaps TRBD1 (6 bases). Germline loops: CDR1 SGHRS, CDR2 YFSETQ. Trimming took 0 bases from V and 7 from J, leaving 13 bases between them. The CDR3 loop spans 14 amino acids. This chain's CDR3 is CASSLDRGGVEAFF. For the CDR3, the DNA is TGCGCCAGCAGCTTGGATAGGGGGGGTGTTGAAGCTTTCTTT.

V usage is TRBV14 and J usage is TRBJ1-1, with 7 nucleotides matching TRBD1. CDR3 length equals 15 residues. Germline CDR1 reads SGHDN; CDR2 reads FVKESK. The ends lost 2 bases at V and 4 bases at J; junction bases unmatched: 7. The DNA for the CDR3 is TGTGCCAGCAGCCAAACCCCGCCAGGGGGCACTGAAGCTTTCTTT. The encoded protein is CASSQTPPGGTEAFF.

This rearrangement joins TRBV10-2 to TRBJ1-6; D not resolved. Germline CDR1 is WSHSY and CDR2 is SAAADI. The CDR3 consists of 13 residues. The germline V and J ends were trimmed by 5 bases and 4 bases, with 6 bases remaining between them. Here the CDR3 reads CASSSEYNSPLHF. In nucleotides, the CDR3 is TGCGCCAGCAGTTCGGAGTATAATTCACCCCTCCACTTT.

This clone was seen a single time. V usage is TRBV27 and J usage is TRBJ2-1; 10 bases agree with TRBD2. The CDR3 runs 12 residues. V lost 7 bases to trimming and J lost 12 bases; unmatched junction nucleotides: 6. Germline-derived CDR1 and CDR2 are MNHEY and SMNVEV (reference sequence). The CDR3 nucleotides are TGTGCCAGCACCCGCCGACTAGCGGGGCAGTTCTTC. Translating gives CASTRRLAGQFF.

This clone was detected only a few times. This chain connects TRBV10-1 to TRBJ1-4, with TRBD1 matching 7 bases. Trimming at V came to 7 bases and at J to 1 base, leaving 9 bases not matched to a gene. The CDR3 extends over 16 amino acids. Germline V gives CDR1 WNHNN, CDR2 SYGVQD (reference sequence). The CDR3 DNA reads TGCGCCAGCACTCCCGACAGGGTGGGAACTAATGAAAAACTGTTTTTT. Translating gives CASTPDRVGTNEKLFF.

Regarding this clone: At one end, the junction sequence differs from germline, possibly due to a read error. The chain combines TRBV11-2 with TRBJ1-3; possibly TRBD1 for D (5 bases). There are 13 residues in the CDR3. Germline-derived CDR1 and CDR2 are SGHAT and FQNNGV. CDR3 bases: TGTGCCAGCAGCTTAGATTCTGGGACGGAGGGAAGGTTT. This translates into CASSLDSGTEGRF.

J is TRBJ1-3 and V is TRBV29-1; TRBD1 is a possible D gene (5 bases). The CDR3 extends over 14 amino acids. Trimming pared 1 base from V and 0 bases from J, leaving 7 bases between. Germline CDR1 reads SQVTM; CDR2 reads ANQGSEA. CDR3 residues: CSVEAGNSGNTIYF. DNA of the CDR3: TGCAGCGTTGAAGCAGGGAACTCTGGAAACACCATATATTTT. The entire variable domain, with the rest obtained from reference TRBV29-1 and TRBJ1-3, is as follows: SAVISQKPSRDICQRGTSLTIQCQVDSQVTMMFWYRQQPGQSLTLIATANQGSEATYESGFVIDKFPISRPNLTFSTLTVSNMSPEDSSIYLCSVEAGNSGNTIYFGEGSWLTVV.

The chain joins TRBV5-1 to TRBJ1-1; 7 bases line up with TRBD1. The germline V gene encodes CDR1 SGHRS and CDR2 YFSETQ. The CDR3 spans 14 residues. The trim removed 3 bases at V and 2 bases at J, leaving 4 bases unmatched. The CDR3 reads CASSSQGLNTEAFF. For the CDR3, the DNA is TGCGCCAGCAGCTCACAGGGGCTTAACACTGAAGCTTTCTTT.

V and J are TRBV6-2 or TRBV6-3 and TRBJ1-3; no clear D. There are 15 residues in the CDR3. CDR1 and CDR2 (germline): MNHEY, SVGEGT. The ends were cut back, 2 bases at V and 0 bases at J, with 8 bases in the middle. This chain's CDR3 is CASSYGQTSGNTIYF. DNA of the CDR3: TGTGCCAGCAGTTACGGGCAGACCTCTGGAAACACCATATATTTT.

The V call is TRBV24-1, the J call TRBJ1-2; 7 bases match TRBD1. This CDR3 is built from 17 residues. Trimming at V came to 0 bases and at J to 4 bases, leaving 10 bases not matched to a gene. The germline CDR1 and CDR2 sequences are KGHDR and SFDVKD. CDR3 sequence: CATSDLAGTVRLYGYTF. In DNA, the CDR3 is TGTGCCACCAGTGATTTGGCCGGGACAGTCAGGCTCTATGGCTACACCTTC.

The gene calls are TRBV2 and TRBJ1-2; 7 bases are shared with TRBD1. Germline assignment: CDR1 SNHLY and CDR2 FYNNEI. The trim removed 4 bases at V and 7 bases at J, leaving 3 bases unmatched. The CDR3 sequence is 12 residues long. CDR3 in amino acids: CASSAAGGGYTF. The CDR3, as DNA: TGTGCCAGCAGTGCGGCAGGGGGTGGCTACACCTTC.

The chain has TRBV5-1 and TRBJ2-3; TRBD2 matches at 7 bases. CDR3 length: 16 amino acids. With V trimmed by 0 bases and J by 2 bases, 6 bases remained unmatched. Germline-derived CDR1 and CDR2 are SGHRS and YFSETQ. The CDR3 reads CASSLGQRGPTDTQYF. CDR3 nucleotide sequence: TGCGCCAGCAGCTTGGGACAGCGGGGCCCCACAGATACGCAGTATTTT.

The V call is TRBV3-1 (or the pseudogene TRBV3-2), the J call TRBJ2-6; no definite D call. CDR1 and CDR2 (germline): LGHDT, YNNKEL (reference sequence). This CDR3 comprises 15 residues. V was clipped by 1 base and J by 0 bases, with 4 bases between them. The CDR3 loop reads CASSQVASGANVLTF. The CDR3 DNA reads TGTGCCAGCAGCCAAGTGGCCTCTGGGGCCAACGTCCTGACTTTC.

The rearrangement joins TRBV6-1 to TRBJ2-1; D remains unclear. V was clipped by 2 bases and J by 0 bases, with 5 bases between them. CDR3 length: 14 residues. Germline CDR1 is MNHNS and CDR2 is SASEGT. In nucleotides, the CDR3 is TGTGCCAGCAGTGAAAGCCGCTCCTACAATGAGCAGTTCTTC. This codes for CASSESRSYNEQFF.

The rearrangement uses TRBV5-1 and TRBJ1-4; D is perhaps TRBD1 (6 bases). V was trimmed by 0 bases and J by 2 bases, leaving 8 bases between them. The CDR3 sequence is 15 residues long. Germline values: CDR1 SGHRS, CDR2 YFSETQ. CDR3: CASSLAGVTNEKLFF. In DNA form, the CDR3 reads TGCGCCAGCAGCTTGGCAGGGGTCACTAATGAAAAACTGTTTTTT.

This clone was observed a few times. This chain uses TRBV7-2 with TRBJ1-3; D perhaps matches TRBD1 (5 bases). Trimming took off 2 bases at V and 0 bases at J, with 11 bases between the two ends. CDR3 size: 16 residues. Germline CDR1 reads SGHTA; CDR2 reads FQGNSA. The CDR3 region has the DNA TGTGCCAGCAGCTTATTCCCCGGGGGCTCTGGAAACACCATATATTTT. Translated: CASSLFPGGSGNTIYF.

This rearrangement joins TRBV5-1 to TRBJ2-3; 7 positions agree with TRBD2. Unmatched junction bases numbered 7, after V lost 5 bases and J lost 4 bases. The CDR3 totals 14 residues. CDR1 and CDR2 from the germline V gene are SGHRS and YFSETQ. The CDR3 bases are TGCGCCAGCAGGGCAGGCGGGAGTTCAGATACGCAGTATTTT. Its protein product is CASRAGGSSDTQYF. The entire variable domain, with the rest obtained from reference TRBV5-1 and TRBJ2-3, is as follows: KAGVTQTPRYLIKTRGQQVTLSCSPISGHRSVSWYQQTPGQGLQFLFEYFSETQRNKGNFPGRFSGRQFSNSRSEMNVSTLELGDSALYLCASRAGGSSDTQYFGPGTRLTVL.

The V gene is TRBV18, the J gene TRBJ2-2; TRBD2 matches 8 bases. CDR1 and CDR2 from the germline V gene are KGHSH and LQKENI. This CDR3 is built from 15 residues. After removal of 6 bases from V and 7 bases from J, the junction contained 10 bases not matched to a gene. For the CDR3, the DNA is TGTGCCAGCTCCGAGGGGAGCGGGGGCCTCGGGGAGCTGTTTTTT. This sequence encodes CASSEGSGGLGELFF.

The CDR3 here is CASSLGTGVNEQFF. In nucleotides, the CDR3 is TGTGCCAGCAGCTTAGGGACAGGGGTGAATGAGCAGTTCTTC. V usage is TRBV7-3 and J usage is TRBJ2-1; 10 nucleotides align to TRBD1. The V and J ends lost 2 bases and 7 bases, in that order; junction bases with no gene match: 2. The CDR3 spans 14 residues. Germline V gene sequence: CDR1 SGHTA, CDR2 FQGTGA.

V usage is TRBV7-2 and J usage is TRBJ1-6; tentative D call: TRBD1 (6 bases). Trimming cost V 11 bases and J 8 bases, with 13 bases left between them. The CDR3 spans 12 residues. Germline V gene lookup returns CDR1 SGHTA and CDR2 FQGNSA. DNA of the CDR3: TGTGCCGGACGGGACAACGATTCACCCCTCCACTTT. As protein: CAGRDNDSPLHF.

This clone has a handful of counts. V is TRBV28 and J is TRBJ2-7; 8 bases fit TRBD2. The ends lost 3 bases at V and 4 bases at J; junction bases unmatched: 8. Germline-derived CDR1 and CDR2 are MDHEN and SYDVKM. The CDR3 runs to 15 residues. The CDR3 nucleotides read TGTGCCAGCAGTTTGGGGGGACTAGTCGGGTACGAGCAGTACTTC. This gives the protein CASSLGGLVGYEQYF.

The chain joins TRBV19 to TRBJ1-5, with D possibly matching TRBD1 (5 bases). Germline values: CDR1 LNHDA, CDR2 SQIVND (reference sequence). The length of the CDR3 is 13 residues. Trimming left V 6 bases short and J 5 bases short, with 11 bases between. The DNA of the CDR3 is TGTGCCAGTAGGCAAAGGGGTGATCAGCCCCAGCATTTT. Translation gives CASRQRGDQPQHF.

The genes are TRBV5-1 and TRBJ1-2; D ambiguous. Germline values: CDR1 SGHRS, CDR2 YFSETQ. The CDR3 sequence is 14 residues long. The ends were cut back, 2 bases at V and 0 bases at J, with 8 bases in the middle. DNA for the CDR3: TGCGCCAGCAGCTTCCGGACTCCTAACTATGGCTACACCTTC. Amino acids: CASSFRTPNYGYTF.

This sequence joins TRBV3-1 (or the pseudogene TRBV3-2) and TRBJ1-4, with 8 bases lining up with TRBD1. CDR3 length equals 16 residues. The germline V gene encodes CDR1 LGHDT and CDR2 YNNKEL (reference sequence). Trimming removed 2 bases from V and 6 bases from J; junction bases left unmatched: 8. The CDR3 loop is CASSQMSGRGHEKLFF. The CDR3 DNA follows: TGTGCCAGCAGCCAAATGAGTGGCAGGGGGCATGAAAAACTGTTTTTT.

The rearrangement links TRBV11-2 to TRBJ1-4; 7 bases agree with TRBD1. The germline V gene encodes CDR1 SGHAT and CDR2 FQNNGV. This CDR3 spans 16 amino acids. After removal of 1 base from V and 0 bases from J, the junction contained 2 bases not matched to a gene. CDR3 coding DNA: TGTGCCAGCAGCTTAGGGGGGACAGCAACTAATGAAAAACTGTTTTTT. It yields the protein CASSLGGTATNEKLFF.